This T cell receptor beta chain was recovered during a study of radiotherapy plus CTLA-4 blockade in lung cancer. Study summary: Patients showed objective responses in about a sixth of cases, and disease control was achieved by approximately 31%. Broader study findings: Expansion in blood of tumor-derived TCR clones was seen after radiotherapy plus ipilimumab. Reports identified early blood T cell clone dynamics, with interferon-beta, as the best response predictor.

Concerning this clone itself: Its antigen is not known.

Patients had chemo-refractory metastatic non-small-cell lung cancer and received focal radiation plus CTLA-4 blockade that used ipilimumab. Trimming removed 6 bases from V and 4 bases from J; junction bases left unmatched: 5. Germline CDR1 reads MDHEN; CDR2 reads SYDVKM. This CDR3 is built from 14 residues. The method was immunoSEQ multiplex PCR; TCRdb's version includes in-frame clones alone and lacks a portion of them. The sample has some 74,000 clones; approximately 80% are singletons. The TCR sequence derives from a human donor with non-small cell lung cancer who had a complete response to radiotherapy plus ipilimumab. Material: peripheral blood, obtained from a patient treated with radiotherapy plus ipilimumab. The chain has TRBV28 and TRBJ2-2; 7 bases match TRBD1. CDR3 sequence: CASRLQGLTGELFF. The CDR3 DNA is TGTGCCAGCAGATTACAGGGGCTCACCGGGGAGCTGTTTTTT.